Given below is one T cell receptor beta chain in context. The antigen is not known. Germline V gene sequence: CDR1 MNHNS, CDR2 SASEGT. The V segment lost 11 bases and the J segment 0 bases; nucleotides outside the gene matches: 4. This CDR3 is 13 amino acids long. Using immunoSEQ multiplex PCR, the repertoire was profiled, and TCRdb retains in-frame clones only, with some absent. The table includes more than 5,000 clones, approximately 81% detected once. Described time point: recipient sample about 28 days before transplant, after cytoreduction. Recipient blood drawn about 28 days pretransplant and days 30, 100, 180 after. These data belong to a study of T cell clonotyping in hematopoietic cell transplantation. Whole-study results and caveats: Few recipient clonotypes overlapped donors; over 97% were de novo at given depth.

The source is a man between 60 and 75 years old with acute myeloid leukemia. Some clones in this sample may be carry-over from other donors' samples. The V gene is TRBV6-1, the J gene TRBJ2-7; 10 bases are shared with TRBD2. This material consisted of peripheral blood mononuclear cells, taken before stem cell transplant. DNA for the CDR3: TGTGCCGGGGCTAGCGGGAGCTCCTACGAGCAGTACTTC. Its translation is CAGASGSSYEQYF.